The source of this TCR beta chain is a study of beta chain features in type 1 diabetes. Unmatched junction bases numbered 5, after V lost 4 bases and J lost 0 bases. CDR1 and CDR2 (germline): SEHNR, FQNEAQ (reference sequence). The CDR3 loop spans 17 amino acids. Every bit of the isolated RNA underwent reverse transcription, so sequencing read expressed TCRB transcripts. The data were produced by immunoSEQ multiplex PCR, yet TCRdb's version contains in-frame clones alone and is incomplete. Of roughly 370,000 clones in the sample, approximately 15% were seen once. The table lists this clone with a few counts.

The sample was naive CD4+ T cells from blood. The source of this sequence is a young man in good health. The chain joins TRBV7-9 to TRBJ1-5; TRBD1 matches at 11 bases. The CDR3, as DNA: TGTGCCAGCAGCTCGGACAGGGGGCGATATAGCAATCAGCCCCAGCATTTT. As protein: CASSSDRGRYSNQPQHF.